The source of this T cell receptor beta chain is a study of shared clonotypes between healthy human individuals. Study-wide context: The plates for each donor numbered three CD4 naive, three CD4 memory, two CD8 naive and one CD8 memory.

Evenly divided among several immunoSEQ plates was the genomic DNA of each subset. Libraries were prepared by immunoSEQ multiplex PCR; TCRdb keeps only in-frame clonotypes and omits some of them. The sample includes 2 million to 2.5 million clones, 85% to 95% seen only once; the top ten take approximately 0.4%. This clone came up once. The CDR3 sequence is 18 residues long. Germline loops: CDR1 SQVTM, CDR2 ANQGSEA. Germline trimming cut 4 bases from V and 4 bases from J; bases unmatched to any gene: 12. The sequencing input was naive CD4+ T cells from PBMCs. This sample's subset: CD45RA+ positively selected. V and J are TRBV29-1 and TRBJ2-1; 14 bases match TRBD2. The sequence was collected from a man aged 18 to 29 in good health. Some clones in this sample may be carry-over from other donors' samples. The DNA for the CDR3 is TGCAGCGTTGTCGGGGGGACTAGCGGGAGAAATCGGTACAATGAGCAGTTCTTC. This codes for CSVVGGTSGRNRYNEQFF.